This T cell receptor (beta chain) was recovered during a study of PD-L1 blockade in urothelial cancer. Background on the study: Between 0 and 3 chemotherapy regimens preceded treatment for each patient.

Notes on this clone: Its antigen remains unidentified.

Study-wide points: Improved survival was predicted by pretreatment blood TCR clonality below the median.

Clones were sequenced by immunoSEQ multiplex PCR, and TCRdb holds only the in-frame ones, with some missing. The profile shows under 30,000 clones, 75% to 90% of them singletons. The receptor was derived from a man in his fifties or sixties with urothelial cancer. Here the sequenced sample was PBMCs, taken around atezolizumab (anti-PD-L1) treatment.

The DNA for the CDR3 is TGCGCCAGCAGCCAAGCTAGCGGAACCTACGAGCAGTACTTC. Translation: CASSQASGTYEQYF. The gene calls are TRBV4-1 and TRBJ2-7; TRBD2 matches at 7 bases. CDR3 size: 14 residues. Germline V gives CDR1 MGHRA, CDR2 YSYEKL. The J segment lost 2 bases and the V segment lost 1 base, leaving 2 bases of the junction unmatched.